The present entry profiles one T cell receptor (beta chain) with its context. The entry originates in a study of control samples from healthy donors and cancer patients. Trimming cost V 3 bases and J 4 bases, with 10 bases left between them. Germline assignment: CDR1 SNHLY and CDR2 FYNNEI. The CDR3 runs 13 residues. The table came from immunoSEQ multiplex PCR; TCRdb's copy has only in-frame clones and leaves some out. The table includes roughly 45,000 clones, approximately 90% detected once. V is TRBV2 and J is TRBJ2-7; D may be TRBD1 (6 bases). Input material: PBMCs. The TCR sequence derives from a man under 40 with colorectal cancer. The chain's CDR3 is CASSESTGYEQYV. CDR3 bases: TGTGCCAGCAGTGAGAGTACAGGGTACGAGCAGTACGTC.